This TCR beta chain is from a study of T cells after yellow fever vaccination. This clonotype was recorded at least ten times. TCRdb used MiXCR to reprocess the 5' RACE reads, holding one entry per CDR3 protein. The sample carries about 320,000 distinct CDR3 sequences, 3.5% to 5% recorded once. Trimming cost V 5 bases and J 2 bases, with 8 bases left between them. This CDR3 has 13 amino acids. CDR1 is SGHTA, CDR2 FQGNSA, per germline. The source is a man aged 18 to 29 who received the YFV17D yellow fever vaccine. The sample consisted of PBMCs, taken 15 days after the yellow fever booster vaccination. The rearrangement links TRBV7-2 to TRBJ2-3; D is unclear. The chain's CDR3 is CASSRLITDTQYF. DNA for the CDR3: TGTGCCAGCAGCCGTCTCATCACAGATACGCAGTATTTT. The full variable domain, completed using reference TRBV7-2 and TRBJ2-3, is GAGVSQSPSNKVTEKGKDVELRCDPISGHTALYWYRQSLGQGLEFLIYFQGNSAPDKSGLPSDRFSAERTGGSVSTLTIQRTQQEDSAVYLCASSRLITDTQYFGPGTRLTVL.